A single sample is the source of the 29 T cell receptor beta chains below, sequenced in a study of memory CD4+ T cells and cytomegalovirus serostatus. Single viable CD3+CD4+CD8-CD45RO+ cells were sorted as the memory CD4+ T cells. The repertoire was sequenced with immunoSEQ multiplex PCR; TCRdb's copy has only in-frame clones and lacks some. The data show about 44,000 clones, roughly 83% seen once. Material for sequencing was memory CD4+ T cells from blood. Receptor source: an adult in good health and CMV-seronegative.

This clone was recorded only once. The chain recombines TRBV29-1 with TRBJ2-3; perhaps TRBD2 as D (5 bases). Germline CDR1 reads SQVTM; CDR2 reads ANQGSEA. The CDR3 extends over 15 amino acids. Trimming pared 4 bases from V and 2 bases from J, leaving 16 bases between. This chain's CDR3 is CSVGPTTGNTDTQYF. In DNA form, the CDR3 reads TGCAGCGTTGGGCCCACGACGGGAAACACAGATACGCAGTATTTT.

The chain employs TRBV10-3 and TRBJ1-1; D ambiguous. In germline, CDR1 is ENHRY, CDR2 SYGVKD. V gave up 6 bases and J gave up 10 bases, with 18 bases separating them. The CDR3 spans 13 residues. The DNA of the CDR3 is TGTGCCATCAGGCCCCCCGGCGTGTCAAGAGCTTTCTTT. This sequence encodes CAIRPPGVSRAFF.

V gene TRBV4-1 combines with J gene TRBJ1-2; the D gene is possibly TRBD1 (5 bases). Between the trimmed V and J ends, which lost 5 bases and 7 bases, there was a span of 20 bases. This CDR3 has 15 residues. CDR1 is MGHRA and CDR2 is YSYEKL in the germline V gene. The CDR3 DNA follows: TGCGCCAGCAGCTACGACAGTATCTGGATTTCTGGCTACACCTTC. It encodes CASSYDSIWISGYTF.

The CDR3 nucleotides read TGCGCCAGCAGCCAAGATGGGCGGGCCGAGCAGTTCTTC. It yields the protein CASSQDGRAEQFF. The chain recombines TRBV4-1 with TRBJ2-1; tentative D call: TRBD2 (5 bases). Germline V gene sequence: CDR1 MGHRA, CDR2 YSYEKL. The length of the CDR3 is 13 residues. Trimming cost V 0 bases and J 10 bases, with 10 bases left between them.

This chain uses TRBV5-6 with TRBJ2-7; 9 bases fit TRBD1. V lost 1 base and J lost 3; bases outside the gene matches: 8. The germline CDR1 and CDR2 sequences are SGHDT and YYEEEE. The CDR3 sequence is 16 residues long. The DNA for the CDR3 is TGTGCCAGCAGCTTGTCGGGAACAGGGGGCTACTACGAGCAGTACTTC. As protein: CASSLSGTGGYYEQYF.

The chain recombines TRBV4-2 with TRBJ2-7; no reliable D call. V dropped 0 bases and J dropped 3 bases, with 9 bases sitting between them. CDR1 and CDR2 from the germline V gene are LGHNA and YNFKEQ. The CDR3 has 14 amino acids. DNA of the CDR3: TGTGCCAGCAGCCAAGAGAACAGAATCTACGAGCAGTACTTC. It translates to CASSQENRIYEQYF.

The chain is built from TRBV6-1 and TRBJ2-1, with TRBD1 matching 8 bases. The germline gives CDR1 MNHNS, CDR2 SASEGT. The CDR3 length is 13 residues. Germline trimming cut 2 bases from V and 14 bases from J; bases unmatched to any gene: 8. Written as DNA, the CDR3 is TGTGCCAGCAGTGAACCAGACAGGGGATTCGAGTTCTTC. Translation: CASSEPDRGFEFF.

The chain is built from TRBV10-3 and TRBJ2-5; D is perhaps TRBD1 or TRBD2 (5 bases each). CDR3 length: 14 amino acids. The V gene lost 8 bases and the J gene lost 0 bases, with 13 bases spanning the gap. Germline V gene sequence: CDR1 ENHRY, CDR2 SYGVKD. CDR3 DNA: TGTGCCATCCGGGACCAGATTAACCAAGAGACCCAGTACTTC. Its protein product is CAIRDQINQETQYF.

This clone turned up a few times. This chain joins TRBV6-1 and TRBJ2-2, with D perhaps matching TRBD1 (6 bases). V lost 7 bases, J lost 9 bases, and 18 bases lay in between. Germline values: CDR1 MNHNS, CDR2 SASEGT. The length of the CDR3 is 14 residues. CDR3 sequence reads: CASKTDRATWELFF. DNA of the CDR3: TGTGCCAGCAAAACGGACAGAGCAACCTGGGAGCTGTTTTTT.

The chain is built from TRBV5-6 and TRBJ2-6, with TRBD1 identical over 10 bases. The germline gives CDR1 SGHDT, CDR2 YYEEEE. V lost 4 bases to trimming and J lost 0 bases; unmatched junction nucleotides: 4. The CDR3 sequence is 17 residues long. The CDR3 region has the DNA TGTGCCAGCAGCCCGGGGACAGGGGACTCTGGGGCCAACGTCCTGACTTTC. Its protein product is CASSPGTGDSGANVLTF.

The chain carries TRBV9 and TRBJ2-1; 9 bases line up with TRBD2. V shed 0 bases and J 6 bases; nucleotides not matched to a gene: 13. Germline V gene data show CDR1 as SGDLS and CDR2 as YYNGEE. The CDR3 runs to 18 residues. The CDR3 sequence is CASSVGQISGRRTNEQFF. In DNA form, the CDR3 reads TGTGCCAGCAGCGTAGGTCAGATTAGCGGGAGAAGGACCAATGAGCAGTTCTTC.

This clone was counted a few times. The chain couples TRBV7-2 to TRBJ1-1, with D uncertain. Trimming left V 5 bases short and J 6 bases short, with 7 bases between. The germline V gene has CDR1 SGHTA and CDR2 FQGNSA. This CDR3 spans 11 amino acids. CDR3 amino acids: CASSLRSEAFF. The CDR3 DNA follows: TGTGCCAGCAGCCTCCGGTCTGAAGCTTTCTTT. Based on the CDR3 plus reference TRBV7-2 and TRBJ1-1, the full variable domain is GAGVSQSPSNKVTEKGKDVELRCDPISGHTALYWYRQSLGQGLEFLIYFQGNSAPDKSGLPSDRFSAERTGGSVSTLTIQRTQQEDSAVYLCASSLRSEAFFGQGTRLTVV.

The chain employs TRBV21-1 and TRBJ2-4; the table names TRBD2, a call not compared with the DNA. TRBV21-1 is deemed a pseudogene. There are 14 residues in the CDR3. The CDR3 loop is CASSKEDEGNIQYF. Here the CDR3 DNA reads TGTGCCAGCAGCAAAGAAGACGAGGGAAACATTCAGTACTTC.

The rearrangement joins TRBV25-1 to TRBJ2-5; 7 bases map to TRBD2. The CDR3 is 15 residues long. CDR1 and CDR2 from the germline V gene are MGHDK and SYGVNS. The ends lost 5 bases at V and 3 bases at J; junction bases unmatched: 9. The CDR3 DNA reads as TGTGCCAGCAGTAATGTCGGGGGGTCCAAAGAGACCCAGTACTTC. The encoded protein is CASSNVGGSKETQYF.

The chain links TRBV27 to TRBJ1-2; tentative D call: TRBD1 (6 bases). The V gene's germline CDR1 is MNHEY and CDR2 SMNVEV (reference sequence). The CDR3 covers 12 residues. V lost 11 bases and J lost 4, with 14 bases in between. CDR3 DNA: TGTGCCTCGCACAGGGTTGGCTATGGCTACACCTTC. This sequence encodes CASHRVGYGYTF.

The V gene is TRBV29-1, the J gene TRBJ2-2; 9 bases match TRBD2. This CDR3 region has 15 residues. CDR1 and CDR2 (germline): SQVTM, ANQGSEA. The V segment lost 8 bases and the J segment 6 bases; nucleotides outside the gene matches: 13. The CDR3 reads CSFGGGLAGPGELFF. The CDR3 region has the DNA TGCAGCTTTGGGGGAGGTCTAGCGGGACCCGGGGAGCTGTTTTTT.

This rearrangement joins TRBV7-2 to TRBJ1-2; the D is unclear. V was pared by 0 bases and J by 6 bases, with 8 bases between. This CDR3 contains 13 residues. Germline values: CDR1 SGHTA, CDR2 FQGNSA. In DNA form, the CDR3 reads TGTGCCAGCAGCTTAGCGGCAAGGAATGGCTACACCTTC. This gives the protein CASSLAARNGYTF.

The rearrangement uses TRBV4-2 and TRBJ1-5; D might be TRBD1 (6 bases). V lost 3 bases and J 5 bases, leaving 17 bases between the germline ends. CDR3 size: 16 residues. Germline V gene data show CDR1 as LGHNA and CDR2 as YNFKEQ. The CDR3 is CASSQDRVQGHQPQHF. In DNA form, the CDR3 reads TGTGCCAGCAGCCAGGACCGGGTACAGGGCCATCAGCCCCAGCATTTT.

This chain uses TRBV15 with TRBJ1-2; unclear D gene. V was clipped by 3 bases and J by 0 bases, with 8 bases between them. CDR1 is LNHNV and CDR2 is YYDKDF in the germline V gene (reference sequence). CDR3 length: 14 residues. CDR3 sequence (DNA): TGTGCCACCAGCAGGGGTCACGCTAACTATGGCTACACCTTC. Protein product: CATSRGHANYGYTF.

This chain connects TRBV19 to TRBJ2-2, with TRBD2 identical over 13 bases. The CDR3 loop spans 15 amino acids. Germline lookup yields CDR1 LNHDA and CDR2 SQIVND (reference sequence). V trimming: 6 bases; J trimming: 6 bases; junction bases outside the gene matches: 4. In DNA form, the CDR3 reads TGTGCCAGTAGCACTAGCGGGAGGGCCCCCGGGGAGCTGTTTTTT. Its translation: CASSTSGRAPGELFF.

About this clone: Since no conserved phenylalanine or tryptophan closes the CDR3, a read error is the likely cause. Written as DNA, the CDR3 is TGCGCCAGCAGTTCTGAGGACATACACCATGGCTACACCGTC. Amino acid sequence: CASSSEDIHHGYTV. The chain has TRBV4-3 and TRBJ1-2; maybe TRBD1 (5 bases). The CDR3 spans 14 residues. Germline V CDR1 and CDR2: LGHNA, YSLEER. The V end was cut by 6 bases, the J end by 6 bases, with 17 bases between.

The V gene is TRBV7-9, the J gene TRBJ2-3; 7 bases are a match to TRBD2. The V gene's germline CDR1 is SEHNR and CDR2 FQNEAQ (reference sequence). There are 14 residues in the CDR3. V lost 5 bases to trimming and J lost 1 base; unmatched junction nucleotides: 3. CDR3: CASSLSGGTDTQYF. CDR3 bases: TGTGCCAGCAGCCTCAGCGGGGGCACAGATACGCAGTATTTT.

This clone has only a few counts. The chain couples TRBV6-1 to TRBJ1-1; the D is unclear. Germline CDR1 MNHNS, CDR2 SASEGT. V dropped 8 bases and J dropped 1 base, with 5 bases sitting between them. CDR3 length: 11 amino acids. The CDR3 sequence: CASGRNTEAFF. In DNA, the CDR3 is TGTGCCAGCGGGAGGAACACTGAAGCTTTCTTT.

V and J are TRBV10-3 and TRBJ1-1; D not resolved. Germline assignment: CDR1 ENHRY and CDR2 SYGVKD. V gave up 3 bases and J gave up 3 bases, with 5 bases separating them. CDR3 length equals 12 residues. CDR3: CAISDRYTEAFF. CDR3 in DNA: TGTGCCATCAGTGACCGCTACACTGAAGCTTTCTTT.

The chain links TRBV6-6 to TRBJ2-3; D gene unclear. The V and J ends lost 8 bases and 6 bases respectively, with 15 bases between them. Looked up from germline, CDR1 is MNHNY and CDR2 is SVGAGI (reference sequence). The CDR3 spans 13 residues. The CDR3 region has the DNA TGTGCCAGCGTTATCGCCGGTGGGGATACGCAGTATTTT. Amino acids: CASVIAGGDTQYF.

A single count supports this clone. The V gene is TRBV4-2, the J gene TRBJ2-7; D gene uncertain. There are 13 residues in the CDR3. Germline-derived CDR1 and CDR2 are LGHNA and YNFKEQ. The V end lost 1 base, the J end lost 1 base, and 5 bases lay between the germline ends. CDR3 sequence reads: CASSQAKSYEQYF. CDR3 bases: TGTGCCAGCAGCCAAGCGAAGTCCTACGAGCAGTACTTC.

This rearrangement joins TRBV30 to TRBJ1-4; TRBD1 agrees at 8 bases. The CDR3 is 14 amino acids. J was trimmed by 8 bases and V by 4 bases; bases with no gene match: 9. Germline CDR1 and CDR2: GTSNPN and SVGIG (reference sequence). The CDR3 sequence is CAWNSGGLWEKLFF. The CDR3 nucleotides read TGTGCCTGGAACTCAGGGGGCCTGTGGGAAAAACTGTTTTTT.

This sequence joins TRBV9 and TRBJ2-1; 10 bases are a match to TRBD2. The V and J ends lost 4 bases and 4 bases, in that order; junction bases with no gene match: 8. The CDR3 extends over 16 amino acids. Looked up from germline, CDR1 is SGDLS and CDR2 is YYNGEE. The CDR3 sequence is CASSLTGTSVYNEQFF. CDR3 bases: TGTGCCAGCAGCCTCACGGGGACTAGCGTATACAATGAGCAGTTCTTC.

This clone has only one observation. The chain carries TRBV10-3 and TRBJ2-7; D is possibly TRBD1 (5 bases). V was shortened by 0 bases and J by 4 bases, with 22 bases between the two germline ends. Germline V gives CDR1 ENHRY, CDR2 SYGVKD. The CDR3 has 18 residues. The CDR3 sequence: CAISESRAWGKREYEQYF. CDR3 DNA: TGTGCCATCAGTGAGTCGAGAGCTTGGGGCAAAAGGGAATACGAGCAGTACTTC.